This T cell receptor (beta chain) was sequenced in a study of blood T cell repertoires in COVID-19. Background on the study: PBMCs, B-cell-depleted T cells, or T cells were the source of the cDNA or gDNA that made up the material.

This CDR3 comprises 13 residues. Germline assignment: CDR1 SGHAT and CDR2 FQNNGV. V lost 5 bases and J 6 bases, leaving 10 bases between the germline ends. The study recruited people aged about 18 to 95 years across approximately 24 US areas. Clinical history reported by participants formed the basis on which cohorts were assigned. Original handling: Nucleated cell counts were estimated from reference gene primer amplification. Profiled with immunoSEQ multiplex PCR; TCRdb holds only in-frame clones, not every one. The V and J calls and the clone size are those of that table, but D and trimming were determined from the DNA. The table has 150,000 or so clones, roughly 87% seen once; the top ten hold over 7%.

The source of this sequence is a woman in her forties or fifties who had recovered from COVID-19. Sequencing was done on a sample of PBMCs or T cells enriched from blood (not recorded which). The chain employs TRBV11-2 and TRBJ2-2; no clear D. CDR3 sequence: CASSPQVAGELFF. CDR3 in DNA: TGTGCCAGCAGCCCTCAGGTGGCCGGGGAGCTGTTTTTT. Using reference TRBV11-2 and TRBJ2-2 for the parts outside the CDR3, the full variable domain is EAGVAQSPRYKIIEKRQSVAFWCNPISGHATLYWYQQILGQGPKLLIQFQNNGVVDDSQLPKDRFSAERLKGVDSTLKIQPAKLEDSAVYLCASSPQVAGELFFGEGSRLTVL.